A selection of T cell receptor beta chains follows, all from one sample in a study of neoadjuvant nivolumab and ipilimumab in lung cancer. Assay: immunoSEQ multiplex PCR; the TCRdb copy retains only in-frame clones and omits some. The repertoire holds under 9,000 clones, with approximately 88% as singletons. Sequencing was performed on tumor tissue, taken after neoadjuvant nivolumab, alone or with ipilimumab, at or shortly before surgery. These receptors were collected from an adult with non-small cell lung cancer. Both conserved end residues are part of each CDR3. A D gene is named only where the DNA matches it firmly. Where a row states a size, it is once, few, many or the class of an expanded clone; other rows omit it.

j_call clone_size d_call v_call cdr3_aa cdr3_nt
TRBJ1-2 . . TRBV29-1 CSVETVAQGGYTF TGCAGCGTCGAGACAGTTGCCCAGGGTGGCTACACCTTC
TRBJ2-7 few . TRBV2 CASSVDLSYEQYF TGTGCCAGCAGTGTAGACCTCTCCTACGAGCAGTACTTC
TRBJ2-2 few . TRBV6-4 CASSDGENTGELFF TGTGCCAGCAGTGACGGGGAAAACACCGGGGAGCTGTTTTTT
TRBJ1-2 . . TRBV7-9 CASSSVREAFNYGYTF TGTGCCAGCAGCTCAGTGCGTGAGGCATTCAACTATGGCTACACCTTC
TRBJ1-1 . . TRBV5-1 CASSQTTPAVPEAFF TGCGCCAGCAGCCAAACCACCCCGGCGGTCCCTGAAGCTTTCTTT
TRBJ2-7 . TRBD2 TRBV9 CASSRTSGGYEQYF TGTGCCAGCAGCCGGACTAGCGGGGGGTACGAGCAGTACTTC
TRBJ2-7 . TRBD1 TRBV10-2 CASSSGQGYEQYF TGCGCCAGCAGTTCCGGACAGGGTTACGAGCAGTACTTC
TRBJ2-3 . TRBD1 TRBV5-5 CASSPGQGTDTQYF TGTGCCAGCAGCCCCGGACAGGGAACAGATACGCAGTATTTT
TRBJ1-2 . TRBD1 TRBV6-1 CASSEGPDRFYYGYTF TGTGCCAGCAGTGAGGGCCCGGACAGGTTCTACTATGGCTACACCTTC
TRBJ2-3 . . TRBV5-1 CASSLATTGTDTQYF TGCGCCAGCAGCTTGGCTACCACGGGCACAGATACGCAGTATTTT
TRBJ2-5 . . TRBV6-5 CASSYVRRETQYF TGTGCCAGCAGTTACGTGAGGAGAGAGACCCAGTACTTC
TRBJ1-2 . . TRBV5-1 CASSLVDDTYGYTF TGCGCCAGCAGCTTGGTAGATGACACCTATGGCTACACCTTC
TRBJ1-5 . . TRBV6-1 CASSLGVPIWPQHF TGTGCCAGCAGCCTCGGGGTTCCCATATGGCCCCAGCATTTT
TRBJ1-4 few TRBD1 TRBV5-1 CASSLGQGNEKLFF TGCGCCAGCAGCTTAGGACAGGGAAATGAAAAACTGTTTTTT
TRBJ1-6 . . TRBV7-8 CASSLGLDNSPLHF TGTGCCAGCAGCCTGGGACTGGATAATTCACCCCTCCACTTT
TRBJ1-2 . . TRBV5-1 CASSPQTGENYGYTF TGCGCCAGCAGCCCTCAGACAGGCGAAAACTATGGCTACACCTTC
TRBJ2-5 once TRBD2 TRBV9 CASSAQRSGGYQETQYF TGTGCCAGCAGCGCCCAGAGGAGCGGGGGCTACCAAGAGACCCAGTACTTC
TRBJ1-6 . . TRBV6-5 CASRGTLYNSPLHF TGTGCCAGCAGGGGAACCCTCTATAATTCACCCCTCCACTTT
TRBJ2-6 . . TRBV7-9 CASPLGQAYSGANVLTF TGTGCCAGCCCCCTCGGGCAGGCCTACTCTGGGGCCAACGTCCTGACTTTC
TRBJ2-4 . . TRBV6-1 CASSEIKNIQYF TGTGCCAGCAGTGAAATTAAAAACATTCAGTACTTC
TRBJ2-1 . . TRBV11-2 CASSHGGAQFF TGTGCCAGCAGCCATGGAGGGGCTCAGTTCTTC
TRBJ2-1 . . TRBV5-1 CASTDWTSYNEQFF TGCGCCAGCACCGACTGGACATCCTACAATGAGCAGTTCTTC
TRBJ1-5 . . TRBV7-2 CASSSWTTQPQHF TGTGCCAGCAGCTCGTGGACAACACAGCCCCAGCATTTT
TRBJ2-1 few TRBD1 TRBV6-4 CASSGTGDGEQFF TGTGCCAGCAGTGGGACAGGGGACGGTGAGCAGTTCTTC
TRBJ2-5 . . TRBV4-1 CASSLDGQETQYF TGCGCCAGCAGCCTCGACGGCCAAGAGACCCAGTACTTC
TRBJ1-1 . . TRBV9 CASSFTVNTEAFF TGTGCCAGCAGCTTCACAGTGAACACTGAAGCTTTCTTT
TRBJ2-1 . TRBD2 TRBV18 CASSPIGGAGNEQFF TGTGCCAGCTCACCAATCGGGGGGGCCGGCAATGAGCAGTTCTTC
TRBJ1-6 . . TRBV25-1 CASPKPGSSYNSPLHF TGTGCCAGCCCCAAACCGGGTAGCTCCTATAATTCACCCCTCCACTTT
TRBJ2-1 large . TRBV2 CASSENQGDEQFF TGTGCCAGCAGTGAAAACCAGGGCGATGAGCAGTTCTTC
TRBJ1-1 . . TRBV14 CASSQMGKGLITEAFF TGTGCCAGCAGCCAGATGGGGAAGGGGTTGATCACTGAAGCTTTCTTT
TRBJ2-3 . . TRBV25-1 CASSPEYAQYF TGTGCCAGCTCACCCGAGTATGCGCAGTATTTT
TRBJ1-6 . . TRBV18 CASSPRGTANSPLHF TGTGCCAGCTCACCGCGGGGGACGGCAAATTCACCCCTCCACTTT
TRBJ1-6 . TRBD1 TRBV2 CASTYRQGGSYNSPLHF TGTGCCAGCACCTACCGACAGGGAGGGTCCTATAATTCACCCCTCCACTTT
TRBJ1-6 . . TRBV27 CASSPDSFGYSPLHF TGTGCCAGCAGTCCGGACAGCTTCGGGTATTCACCCCTCCACTTT
TRBJ2-1 . TRBD1 TRBV5-1 CASSFGDRAYNEQFF TGCGCCAGCAGCTTTGGGGACAGGGCCTACAATGAGCAGTTCTTC
TRBJ1-2 once . TRBV19 CAAGVGANYGYTF TGTGCCGCCGGGGTCGGAGCTAACTATGGCTACACCTTC
TRBJ2-7 . . TRBV7-9 CASSLEWAGDYEQYF TGTGCCAGCAGCTTAGAATGGGCAGGCGACTACGAGCAGTACTTC
TRBJ1-2 . . TRBV29-1 CSAGSPGDYGYTF TGCAGCGCCGGCTCCCCGGGGGACTATGGCTACACCTTC
TRBJ1-2 few TRBD1 TRBV18 CASSGTGLDGYTF TGTGCCAGCTCCGGGACAGGGTTAGATGGCTACACCTTC
TRBJ1-6 . . TRBV5-4 CASSSAQGESPLHF TGTGCCAGCAGTTCCGCACAGGGAGAATCACCCCTCCACTTT
TRBJ1-2 . . TRBV7-9 CASSLVLAGHGYTF TGTGCCAGCAGCTTAGTCCTAGCAGGGCATGGCTACACCTTC
TRBJ2-7 . . TRBV5-4 CASSLGRNYEQYF TGTGCCAGCAGCTTGGGACGGAACTACGAGCAGTACTTC